The 13 T cell receptor beta chains in this list originate from one sample, sequenced in a study of T-cell reconstitution after alpha-beta-depleted transplantation in children. TCRbeta library preparation incorporated unique molecular identifiers. From the PCR reads, TCRdb called clonotypes with MiXCR, one entry per CDR3 protein. This table has around 800,000 distinct CDR3 sequences, less than 20% appearing once. Here the sequenced sample was PBMCs, mostly from graft donor cells, taken 360 days after TCRalphabeta/CD19-depleted stem cell transplant. These receptors were taken from a male patient between 10 and 17 years old who had a stem cell transplant for acute lymphoblastic leukemia, so the T cells may come from the graft donor.

The rearrangement joins TRBV14 to TRBJ2-3, with D unclear. The V end lost 2 bases, the J end lost 2 bases, and 8 bases lay between the germline ends. Germline V gene data show CDR1 as SGHDN and CDR2 as FVKESK. The CDR3 is 14 residues long. The CDR3 DNA sequence: TGTGCCAGCAGCCAATTTAAGGTCACAGATACGCAGTATTTT. Translation gives CASSQFKVTDTQYF.

This clonotype has a count of ten or more. The J gene is TRBJ2-5, the V gene TRBV7-2; TRBD2 aligns across 14 bases. The V gene's germline CDR1 is SGHTA and CDR2 FQGNSA. With V trimmed by 4 bases and J by 4 bases, 5 bases remained unmatched. The CDR3 is 16 residues long. Written as DNA, the CDR3 is TGTGCCAGCAGCTACCTAGGACTAGCGGGAGGAGAGACCCAGTACTTC. Protein: CASSYLGLAGGETQYF. Based on the CDR3 plus reference TRBV7-2 and TRBJ2-5, the full variable domain is GAGVSQSPSNKVTEKGKDVELRCDPISGHTALYWYRQSLGQGLEFLIYFQGNSAPDKSGLPSDRFSAERTGGSVSTLTIQRTQQEDSAVYLCASSYLGLAGGETQYFGPGTRLLVL.

The genes are TRBV5-5 and TRBJ1-5; D call uncertain. The germline V and J ends were trimmed by 4 bases and 2 bases, with 16 bases remaining between them. Germline CDR1 reads SGHKS; CDR2 reads YYEKEE (reference sequence). The CDR3 loop spans 16 amino acids. CDR3 nucleotide sequence: TGTGCCAGCAGCCCCCAGAGTTCTTTCGGCAATCAGCCCCAGCATTTT. Protein product: CASSPQSSFGNQPQHF.

The CDR3 coding sequence is TGCAGCGTTGAAGGCGGGCGGACCAGCACAGATACGCAGTATTTT. Translated: CSVEGGRTSTDTQYF. J is TRBJ2-3 and V is TRBV29-1, with D possibly being TRBD2 (5 bases). CDR1 and CDR2 (germline): SQVTM, ANQGSEA. CDR3 length: 15 residues. V lost 1 base, J lost 0 bases, and 11 bases lay in between.

This clonotype has ten or more counts. J is TRBJ2-1 and V is TRBV6-5, with 7 bases fitting TRBD2. CDR3 size: 15 residues. In germline, CDR1 is MNHEY, CDR2 SVGAGI. J gave up 10 bases and V 0 bases, and 9 bases lay outside the gene matches. This CDR3 reads CASSYSGGRAYEQFF. The CDR3 DNA sequence: TGTGCCAGCAGTTACTCCGGCGGGAGAGCTTACGAGCAGTTCTTC.

The chain has TRBV10-3 and TRBJ2-7; a weak D match, TRBD2 (6 bases). The germline V gene has CDR1 ENHRY and CDR2 SYGVKD. CDR3 size: 12 residues. V lost 10 bases and J lost 5, with 15 bases in between. CDR3 coding DNA: TGTGCCACCAGGGTGGAGGGACACGAGCAGTACTTC. Its translation is CATRVEGHEQYF.

The table lists this clonotype with a few counts. This sequence joins TRBV7-6 and TRBJ2-1, with a weak D call TRBD2 (6 bases). V lost 0 bases to trimming and J lost 4 bases, with 16 bases between them. The V gene's germline CDR1 is SGHVS and CDR2 FNYEAQ. CDR3 length: 17 residues. CDR3 DNA sequence: TGTGCCAGCAGCTTAGCGCTGTGGACTACATTATACAATGAGCAGTTCTTC. This sequence encodes CASSLALWTTLYNEQFF. Filled out from reference TRBV7-6 and TRBJ2-1, the complete variable domain reads GAGVSQSPRYKVTKRGQDVALRCDPISGHVSLYWYRQALGQGPEFLTYFNYEAQQDKSGLPNDRFSAERPEGSISTLTIQRTEQRDSAMYRCASSLALWTTLYNEQFFGPGTRLTVL.

This clonotype was detected ten times or more. The chain links TRBV12-3 or TRBV12-4 to TRBJ1-1; D is unresolved. Trimming cost V 6 bases and J 4 bases, with 6 bases left between them. The CDR3 spans 11 residues. This CDR3 reads CASSSTTEAFF. For the CDR3, the DNA is TGTGCCAGCAGCTCCACCACTGAAGCTTTCTTT.

Concerning this clonotype: Germline and junction disagree at one end, which may indicate a read error. The J gene is TRBJ2-1, the V gene TRBV20-1, with TRBD2 as a possible D gene (5 bases). This CDR3 comprises 15 residues. The germline CDR1 and CDR2 sequences are DFQATT and SNEGSKA (reference sequence). Written as DNA, the CDR3 is TGCTGTGCTAGTCGAGCGGAATCCGGTAACAATGAGCAGTTCTTC. Translation: CCASRAESGNNEQFF.

J is TRBJ2-7 and V is TRBV7-9; D may be TRBD1 (5 bases). CDR3 size: 14 residues. In germline, CDR1 is SEHNR, CDR2 FQNEAQ (reference sequence). V was cut by 3 bases and J by 2 bases, with 11 bases left in between. This CDR3 reads CASSLADSPYEQYF. CDR3 coding DNA: TGTGCCAGCAGCTTGGCTGACAGTCCCTACGAGCAGTACTTC.

V gene TRBV6-2 or TRBV6-3 combines with J gene TRBJ2-5; unclear D gene. The germline V gene has CDR1 MNHEY and CDR2 SVGEGT. The CDR3 length is 11 residues. V lost 6 bases to trimming and J lost 7 bases, with 9 bases between them. CDR3 amino acids: CASSTTGTQYF. Written as DNA, the CDR3 is TGTGCCAGCAGCACGACGGGGACCCAGTACTTC.

This clonotype has more than one count but fewer than ten. The chain uses TRBV7-6 and TRBJ2-1; 9 bases are a match to TRBD2. V shed 4 bases, J shed 1 base, and the junction held 5 bases outside the gene matches. The CDR3 consists of 16 residues. CDR1 is SGHVS and CDR2 is FNYEAQ in the germline V gene. In DNA, the CDR3 is TGTGCCAGCAGCTCCCAGCGGGAGGCTTCCTACAATGAGCAGTTCTTC. Translation: CASSSQREASYNEQFF.

This clonotype was seen repeatedly, ten times or more. CDR3 residues: CASSEGQGIVYEQYF. CDR3 coding DNA: TGTGCCAGCAGCGAGGGACAGGGGATAGTCTACGAGCAGTACTTC. The V and J genes are TRBV9 and TRBJ2-7; 10 positions agree with TRBD1. CDR3 length: 15 amino acids. With V trimmed by 3 bases and J by 3 bases, 6 bases remained unmatched. Germline V gives CDR1 SGDLS, CDR2 YYNGEE.